Listed below are T cell receptor beta chains from one sample, sequenced in a study of tumor-infiltrating lymphocytes in primary liver carcinoma. TCRdb called the multiplex PCR reads again in MiXCR, with one record for every CDR3 protein. Of approximately 210,000 distinct CDR3 sequences listed, less than 65% were seen once; the top ten hold 5.5% to 9%. Sequencing used peripheral blood. The receptors were sampled from a woman in her fifties or sixties with primary liver carcinoma and hepatitis B virus infection. CDR3s include the opening cysteine and the closing phenylalanine or tryptophan. The D gene is left open where the match is weak. Size is omitted from some rows. Given values are once, few, many or a class for expanded clones.

v_call,j_call,clone_size,d_call,cdr3_nt,cdr3_aa
TRBV28,TRBJ1-3,many,NA,TGTGCCAGCACTCCCTGGGGGTCTGGAAACACCATATATTTT,CASTPWGSGNTIYF
TRBV6-1,TRBJ1-1,many,NA,TGTGCCAGCAGGACTCTGGACAGTCCGAACACTGAAGCTTTCTTT,CASRTLDSPNTEAFF
TRBV14,TRBJ2-1,once,TRBD2,TGTACCAGCAGTGCCGTAGCGGGATGGGTAAATAATGAGCAGTTCTTC,CTSSAVAGWVNNEQFF
TRBV6-1,TRBJ1-5,many,NA,TGTGCCAGCACCGGGACAAATCGGGATCAGCCCCAGCATTTT,CASTGTNRDQPQHF
TRBV28,TRBJ1-2,NA,NA,TGTGCCAGCAGTCCGCCGATCTATGGCTACACCTTC,CASSPPIYGYTF
TRBV12-5,TRBJ1-6,NA,NA,TGTGTTAGTGGTTACATCTCCCAGACAGAGGCCGGGAATTCACCCCTCCACTTT,CVSGYISQTEAGNSPLHF
TRBV12-3/TRBV12-4,TRBJ2-5,NA,NA,TGTGCCAGCAGTTTGTCAGGGGTCGAGACCCAGTACTTC,CASSLSGVETQYF
TRBV6-5,TRBJ1-1,few,NA,TGTGCCAGCAGTCCAAGACAGGTCCGGGCCTCGAACACTGAAGCTTTCTTT,CASSPRQVRASNTEAFF
TRBV28,TRBJ1-2,few,NA,TGTGCCAGCAGTCCTCAGACTTATGGCTACACCTTC,CASSPQTYGYTF
TRBV11-3,TRBJ2-7,NA,NA,TGTACCAGCAGCTTAGATCGTATTTCCTACGTGCAGTACTTC,CTSSLDRISYVQYF
TRBV6-6,TRBJ1-5,NA,NA,TGTGCCAGCAGTTACTCCACCGGAGGAGGTTTTCAGCCCCGGCATTTT,CASSYSTGGGFQPRHF
TRBV6-1,TRBJ1-5,many,TRBD1,TGTGCCAGCAGTGAAAGGGGACAGACCAATCAGCCCCAGCATTTT,CASSERGQTNQPQHF
TRBV5-5,TRBJ2-7,few,NA,TGTGCCAGCAGCTTGCAGACCTTTTTTTCCTACGAGCAGTACTTC,CASSLQTFFSYEQYF
TRBV6-5,TRBJ1-2,many,TRBD1,TGTGCCAGCAGTTACTACAACCGGGACAGGGGGTCTGGCTACACCTTC,CASSYYNRDRGSGYTF
TRBV6-6,TRBJ2-3,once,NA,TGTGCCAGCAGTTACGCGGGCACAGGAGGGACGAGGAGAGATAGTTTT,CASSYAGTGGTRRDSF
TRBV7-9,TRBJ2-2,NA,TRBD2,TGTACCAGCAGCTCCGATAGCGGGAGGGCCTTTATCCGCATCGGGGAGCTGTTTTTT,CTSSSDSGRAFIRIGELFF
TRBV13,TRBJ2-7,many,TRBD2,TGTGCCAGCAGCTTACAAGCGGGAGCCTACGAGCAGTACTTC,CASSLQAGAYEQYF
TRBV30,TRBJ2-5,NA,TRBD2,TGTGCCTGGAGTGACCTAGCGGGGGTAGTCCCCCAGTACTTC,CAWSDLAGVVPQYF
TRBV7-3,TRBJ2-5,NA,NA,TGTGCCAGCAGCTTAAGGGGTAGCGGCCAAGAGACACAGTACTTC,CASSLRGSGQETQYF
TRBV29-1,TRBJ1-1,NA,NA,TGCAGCGTTAAGGCTGACTGGGACACTGAAGCTTTCTTT,CSVKADWDTEAFF
TRBV6-5,TRBJ1-6,few,NA,TGTGCCAGCAGTAGAGAGCATAATTCACCCCTCCACTTT,CASSREHNSPLHF
TRBV29-1,TRBJ2-2,NA,NA,TGCTGTGTGGTCGGCAGCCTAAACACCGGGGAGCTGTTTTTT,CCVVGSLNTGELFF
TRBV7-9,TRBJ2-7,NA,NA,TGTGCCATCAGCTCCTCCTACGAACAGTACTTC,CAISSSYEQYF
TRBV6-1,TRBJ2-7,NA,NA,TGTACCAGCAGTGATGGGGGAGGACTCGAGCAGTACTTC,CTSSDGGGLEQYF
TRBV7-9,TRBJ2-5,NA,TRBD2,TGTGCCAGCAGCTTAGTTTTGATACTAGCGAAACTGTCGGTAGAGACCCAGTACTTC,CASSLVLILAKLSVETQYF
TRBV30,TRBJ1-4,NA,NA,TGTGCCTGGAGTGTAACCCCTGAAAAACTGCTTTTT,CAWSVTPEKLLF
TRBV6-6,TRBJ1-1,many,TRBD1,TGTGCCAGTGACAGGGTAAACACTGAAGCTTTCTTT,CASDRVNTEAFF
TRBV29-1,TRBJ2-7,NA,TRBD1,TGCAGTATTGACCCTGGACAGGGGCGCGAGCAGTACTTC,CSIDPGQGREQYF
TRBV7-8,TRBJ1-4,few,TRBD1,TGTGCCAGCAGGGGACAGGGGACTAATGAAAAACTGTTTTTT,CASRGQGTNEKLFF
TRBV30,TRBJ2-6,NA,NA,TGTGCCTGGAGCGGACCCACTCTGAGGGACCGCTTTGGGGCCAACGTCCTGACTTTC,CAWSGPTLRDRFGANVLTF
TRBV11-3,TRBJ2-7,once,TRBD1,TGTGCCAGCAGCCGGACAGGGGCCGCTAACGGGCAGCACTTC,CASSRTGAANGQHF
TRBV5-1,TRBJ2-1,NA,TRBD2,TGCGCCAGCAGCAGTGGTAGCGGGAGTGGCGACTACAATGAGCAGTTCTTC,CASSSGSGSGDYNEQFF
TRBV11-2,TRBJ1-1,NA,NA,TGTGCCTGCAGTTACAGGGATTGGACTGAGGCTTTCTTT,CACSYRDWTEAFF
TRBV6-6,TRBJ1-3,NA,NA,TGTGCCGGCAGTTACTCGAGTTATGGTGTTTCGTTAGGAAACACCATATATTTT,CAGSYSSYGVSLGNTIYF
TRBV7-9,TRBJ2-5,NA,NA,TGTGCCAGCAGCCTCGCAGGAAGCTCGTGGGAGACCCAGTACTTC,CASSLAGSSWETQYF
TRBV11-3,TRBJ1-1,many,NA,TGTGCCAGCAGCCCCGGGACCGACTTGAACACTGAAGCTTTCTTT,CASSPGTDLNTEAFF
TRBV12-3/TRBV12-4,TRBJ2-3,NA,TRBD2,TGTGCCAGCACCCCTCGACTGTGGGAGGGGACTGATACGCAGTATTTT,CASTPRLWEGTDTQYF
TRBV5-4,TRBJ2-1,NA,TRBD2,TGTGCCAGCAGCTTGGGTCCTAGCGGGAATAATGAGCAGTTCTTC,CASSLGPSGNNEQFF
TRBV10-3,TRBJ2-2,NA,TRBD2,TGTGCCATCAGACGCGGTCTAGCGGGAGGAGGCACCGGGGAGCTGTTTTTT,CAIRRGLAGGGTGELFF
TRBV11-2,TRBJ1-1,NA,NA,TGTGCCAGCAGCACCCAGGGGTACATTGAAGCTTTCTTT,CASSTQGYIEAFF
TRBV29-1,TRBJ2-3,NA,TRBD2,TGCAGGGCCGCCCCCGGGACTAGCAGCAGAACGCAGTATTTT,CRAAPGTSSRTQYF